What follows are 13 T cell receptor beta chains derived from one specimen sequenced in a study of shared clonotypes between healthy human individuals (dated by TCRdb to 2020 to 2022). Receptor libraries were prepared by the immunoSEQ multiplex PCR assay. Here the immuneACCESS table is served through TCRdb, limited to in-frame sequences with V and J called. Missing clones are a known gap in these copies; in checked studies unresolved V genes cover under half, and the rest lacks a known reason. Within this sample are approximately 1,500,000 clones, with about 98% of them counted one time only. Approximately 0.44% of the sample rests with the top ten. Sequencing used naive CD4+ T cells sorted from blood. Reading the label with the study, this specimen's cell subset or site is: CD45RA+ positively selected. The receptors here all came from a man aged 25-40 years in good health.

The chain is built from TRBV27 and TRBJ2-1; the match to TRBD2 covers 8 bases. The CDR3 runs 16 residues. The V segment lost 4 bases and the J segment 0 bases; nucleotides outside the gene matches: 5. Germline lookup yields CDR1 MNHEY and CDR2 SMNVEV (reference sequence). The CDR3 loop is CASSSQSGSSYNEQFF. CDR3 DNA: TGTGCCAGCAGTTCTCAAAGCGGGAGCTCCTACAATGAGCAGTTCTTC.

The V gene is TRBV2, the J gene TRBJ2-3, with unresolved D. V lost 5 bases and J 5 bases, leaving 8 bases between the germline ends. CDR1 is SNHLY, CDR2 FYNNEI, per germline. The length of the CDR3 is 12 residues. CDR3 sequence reads: CASSSPGDTQYF. As DNA, the CDR3 is TGTGCCAGCAGTTCGCCGGGAGATACGCAGTATTTT.

The V gene is TRBV11-3, the J gene TRBJ2-7; D is unclear. This CDR3 is built from 13 residues. In germline, CDR1 is SGHNT, CDR2 YENEEA. V was cut by 2 bases and J by 6 bases, with 11 bases left in between. In nucleotides, the CDR3 is TGTGCCAGCAGCTTATTTACCGGCCGCGAGCAGTACTTC. Protein product: CASSLFTGREQYF.

Remarks on this clone: This sample also contains other DNA sequences that code for the same CDR3. The rearrangement uses TRBV6-1 and TRBJ2-7, with TRBD2 matching over 10 bases. Germline V CDR1 and CDR2: MNHNS, SASEGT. V lost 4 bases, J lost 0 bases, and 3 bases stayed unmatched. This CDR3 is built from 15 residues. CDR3 coding DNA: TGTGCCAGCAGTGGGACTAGCGGAAGCTCCTACGAGCAGTACTTC. This gives the protein CASSGTSGSSYEQYF.

The chain links TRBV19 to TRBJ2-3; D might be TRBD1 or TRBD2, each matching 5 bases. Germline CDR1 is LNHDA and CDR2 is SQIVND (reference sequence). Trimming pared 3 bases from V and 1 base from J, leaving 8 bases between. The CDR3 is 14 amino acids. CDR3 protein: CASSMGRGTDTQYF. The DNA of the CDR3 is TGTGCCAGTAGTATGGGGCGGGGCACAGATACGCAGTATTTT.

The CDR3 nucleotides are TGTGCCTCGTCCAAGGGGGCCTCCACCGGGGAGCTGTTTTTT. It is translated as CASSKGASTGELFF. J is TRBJ2-2 and V is TRBV15, with 7 bases that match TRBD1. The CDR3 runs 14 residues. After removal of 11 bases from V and 4 bases from J, the junction contained 10 bases not matched to a gene. CDR1 is LNHNV, CDR2 YYDKDF, per germline (reference sequence).

In its sample, this clone was seen once. This sequence joins TRBV5-1 and TRBJ2-7, with D perhaps assigned TRBD1 or TRBD2 (5 bases each). Trimming left V 4 bases short and J 1 base short, with 12 bases between. This CDR3 is 14 amino acids long. Germline assignment: CDR1 SGHRS and CDR2 YFSETQ. The CDR3 reads CASSVGTPSYEQYF. The CDR3, as DNA: TGCGCCAGCAGCGTAGGGACGCCTTCCTACGAGCAGTACTTC.

The J gene is TRBJ2-1, the V gene TRBV7-9; D perhaps matches TRBD1 (5 bases). Germline CDR1 is SEHNR and CDR2 is FQNEAQ (reference sequence). Trimming took 5 bases from V and 7 from J, leaving 12 bases between them. The CDR3 consists of 13 residues. The CDR3 bases are TGTGCCAGCAGCGCGGACCCAGGGAATGAGCAGTTCTTC. Its protein product is CASSADPGNEQFF.

The V gene is TRBV28, the J gene TRBJ2-1; no clear D. Germline V CDR1 and CDR2: MDHEN, SYDVKM. The CDR3 is made up of 16 amino acids. Trimming pared 7 bases from V and 0 bases from J, leaving 16 bases between. The CDR3 reads CASTVLSSGSYNEQFF. Here the CDR3 DNA reads TGTGCCAGCACCGTACTCAGTTCAGGCTCCTACAATGAGCAGTTCTTC.

V is TRBV6-1 and J is TRBJ1-4; 10 nucleotides align to TRBD1. The CDR3 loop spans 17 amino acids. Trimming removed 2 bases from V and 7 bases from J; junction bases left unmatched: 10. CDR1 and CDR2 from the germline V gene are MNHNS and SASEGT. In DNA, the CDR3 is TGTGCCAGCAGTGAACGGAGAGGAGGACAGGGGGGTGAAAAACTGTTTTTT. It specifies CASSERRGGQGGEKLFF.

This chain links TRBV30 with TRBJ1-1; D gene uncertain. The CDR3 extends over 13 amino acids. CDR1 and CDR2 from the germline V gene are GTSNPN and SVGIG (reference sequence). The V end lost 1 base, the J end lost 6 bases, and 12 bases lay between the germline ends. This chain's CDR3 is CAWSEDGRSEAFF. The CDR3 DNA reads as TGTGCCTGGAGTGAAGACGGACGGTCTGAAGCTTTCTTT.

This chain joins TRBV9 and TRBJ2-1; 14 bases line up with TRBD2. Germline CDR1 SGDLS, CDR2 YYNGEE. CDR3 size: 16 residues. Losses at the gene ends were 3 bases for V and 10 bases for J; bases not matched to a gene: 9. In DNA, the CDR3 is TGTGCCAGCAGCGGCCCGGGACTAGCGGGAGTGGGGGAGCAGTTCTTC. Translation gives CASSGPGLAGVGEQFF.

V usage is TRBV27 and J usage is TRBJ2-7; either TRBD1 or TRBD2 may fit D (5 bases each). The V gene's germline CDR1 is MNHEY and CDR2 SMNVEV (reference sequence). The CDR3 is made up of 14 amino acids. V lost 5 bases to trimming and J lost 1 base, with 12 bases between them. The CDR3 DNA is TGTGCCAGCAGTATCCGGGACGGTTCCTACGAGCAGTACTTC. Its translation: CASSIRDGSYEQYF.